The present T cell receptor beta chain was sequenced within a study of T cells in Graves' hyperthyroidism and ophthalmopathy. Across 18 months, stable Graves' hyperthyroidism was marked by no progression to ophthalmopathy. The authors obtained PBMCs from about 9 ml of fresh peripheral blood. The CDR3 regions of TCR beta were amplified from RNA transcripts. HTBI primers were the set used in a first-round RT-PCR of the TCR CDR3. Using its own MiXCR run on the multiplex PCR reads, TCRdb lists one record per CDR3 protein. This repertoire shows some 500,000 distinct CDR3 sequences, around 15% found once; its top ten account for around a sixth. The V and J ends lost 4 bases and 0 bases respectively, with 14 bases between them. Germline-derived CDR1 and CDR2 are SGHRS and YFSETQ. The CDR3 runs to 16 residues.

The V call is TRBV5-1, the J call TRBJ1-3; D is perhaps TRBD1 (5 bases). The source is a woman aged 18-29 years with Graves' hyperthyroidism. The sequenced sample was blood. For the CDR3, the DNA is TGCGCCAGCAGCATAGGGGACCTCGGCTCTGGAAACACCATATATTTT. It translates to CASSIGDLGSGNTIYF. The full variable domain, completed using reference TRBV5-1 and TRBJ1-3, is KAGVTQTPRYLIKTRGQQVTLSCSPISGHRSVSWYQQTPGQGLQFLFEYFSETQRNKGNFPGRFSGRQFSNSRSEMNVSTLELGDSALYLCASSIGDLGSGNTIYFGEGSWLTVV.